The 15 T cell receptor beta chains in this list originate from one sample, sequenced in a study of cytomegalovirus exposure and HLA in healthy donors. The primer mix had 60 Vbeta and 13 Jbeta primers. The method was immunoSEQ multiplex PCR; TCRdb's version includes in-frame clones alone and lacks a portion of them. This table holds 75,000 to 95,000 clones, roughly 78% found once. The sequenced material came from PBMCs. The receptor set was obtained from a male donor in good health and CMV-seropositive.

The chain employs TRBV7-9 and TRBJ2-1, with D maybe TRBD1 (6 bases). The CDR3 consists of 15 residues. The V gene lost 5 bases and the J gene lost 0 bases, with 11 bases spanning the gap. Germline V gene lookup returns CDR1 SEHNR and CDR2 FQNEAQ (reference sequence). CDR3 bases: TGTGCCAGCAGCATGGACAGAAACTCCTACAATGAGCAGTTCTTC. It specifies CASSMDRNSYNEQFF.

This chain connects TRBV18 to TRBJ1-4; 10 nucleotides align to TRBD1. Germline V lookup: CDR1 KGHSH, CDR2 LQKENI. With 2 bases clipped from V and 5 bases from J, the junction kept 11 bases outside the gene matches. The CDR3 consists of 18 residues. The CDR3 coding sequence is TGTGCCAGCTCACCAATGCGGACAGGGGGGTATAGGAATGAAAAACTGTTTTTT. This codes for CASSPMRTGGYRNEKLFF.

This clone was observed a handful of times. The chain links TRBV9 to TRBJ2-1; D is perhaps TRBD2 (5 bases). With 0 bases removed from V and 6 bases from J, the gap between germline ends came to 16 bases. Germline V CDR1 and CDR2: SGDLS, YYNGEE. There are 16 residues in the CDR3. The CDR3 bases are TGTGCCAGCAGCGTAGGCTCGGCTCTGAGGGTCAATGAGCAGTTCTTC. Encoded protein: CASSVGSALRVNEQFF.

CDR3 DNA sequence: TGTGCCAGCAGTTTATTGGGGACAGGGGGTAAAGAGCAGTACTTC. Encoded protein: CASSLLGTGGKEQYF. V and J are TRBV28 and TRBJ2-7; 11 bases are shared with TRBD1. Trimming took 1 base from V and 7 from J; bases not matched to a gene: 6. The CDR3 is 15 amino acids. Germline loops: CDR1 MDHEN, CDR2 SYDVKM.

The V and J genes are TRBV7-6 and TRBJ2-7; TRBD2 agrees at 7 bases. The ends lost 1 base at V and 0 bases at J; junction bases unmatched: 3. Germline V gives CDR1 SGHVS, CDR2 FNYEAQ. CDR3 length equals 15 residues. In DNA form, the CDR3 reads TGTGCCAGCAGCTTAGAAACGGGGGGCTCCTACGAGCAGTACTTC. Its protein is CASSLETGGSYEQYF.

The rearrangement links TRBV14 to TRBJ2-6; 8 positions agree with TRBD1. The germline gives CDR1 SGHDN, CDR2 FVKESK. CDR3 size: 15 residues. V gave up 5 bases and J gave up 3 bases; unmatched junction bases: 3. Written as DNA, the CDR3 is TGTGCCAGCAGCATGACAGGGGTTGGGGCCAACGTCCTGACTTTC. Protein product: CASSMTGVGANVLTF.

The chain recombines TRBV7-6 with TRBJ2-7; 10 bases line up with TRBD1. Germline assignment: CDR1 SGHVS and CDR2 FNYEAQ. Losses at the gene ends were 5 bases for V and 5 bases for J; bases not matched to a gene: 6. The CDR3 is made up of 14 amino acids. For the CDR3, the DNA is TGTGCCAGCAGCCCGCGGACAGGGGGGGACGAGCAGTACTTC. Encoded protein: CASSPRTGGDEQYF.

This clone was seen a handful of times. This chain links TRBV6-1 with TRBJ1-2, with D possibly TRBD1 on 5 matching bases. Trimming cost V 6 bases and J 5 bases, with 16 bases left between them. Germline loops: CDR1 MNHNS, CDR2 SASEGT. The CDR3 sequence is 14 residues long. CDR3 sequence (DNA): TGTGCCAGCAGGAATGGGAGGGAGGGGTATGGCTACACCTTC. Translated: CASRNGREGYGYTF.

The V call is TRBV29-1, the J call TRBJ1-2; no clear D gene. V gave up 2 bases and J gave up 8 bases, with 6 bases separating them. CDR3 length: 10 amino acids. Germline CDR1 is SQVTM and CDR2 is ANQGSEA. CDR3 bases: TGCAGCGTTGAATCTCTGGGCTACACCTTC. This gives the protein CSVESLGYTF.

This clone was counted once. J is TRBJ2-7 and V is TRBV5-5; 7 bases are a match to TRBD1. The junction had 6 bases not matched to a gene; V was cut back by 4 bases and J by 2 bases. This CDR3 spans 14 amino acids. Germline V CDR1 and CDR2: SGHKS, YYEKEE (reference sequence). The CDR3 sequence is CASSLRDRTYEQYF. CDR3 bases: TGTGCCAGCAGCCTCCGGGACAGAACCTACGAGCAGTACTTC.

The chain uses TRBV6-5 and TRBJ1-1; perhaps TRBD1 as D (5 bases). Germline V gives CDR1 MNHEY, CDR2 SVGAGI. The CDR3 loop spans 14 amino acids. V gave up 0 bases and J gave up 3 bases, with 8 bases separating them. CDR3 nucleotide sequence: TGTGCCAGCAGTTACTCAGCCAGGGACACTGAAGCTTTCTTT. It codes for CASSYSARDTEAFF.

The rearrangement joins TRBV5-1 to TRBJ2-1; 8 positions match TRBD1. CDR1 is SGHRS and CDR2 is YFSETQ in the germline V gene. V was clipped by 4 bases and J by 8 bases; unmatched bases: 11. CDR3 length: 15 residues. CDR3 nucleotides: TGCGCCAGCAGCCTAGGGACAGGAGGGATCGATGAGCAGTTCTTC. Amino acids: CASSLGTGGIDEQFF. The full variable domain, in which reference TRBV5-1 and TRBJ2-1 provide the parts outside the CDR3, is KAGVTQTPRYLIKTRGQQVTLSCSPISGHRSVSWYQQTPGQGLQFLFEYFSETQRNKGNFPGRFSGRQFSNSRSEMNVSTLELGDSALYLCASSLGTGGIDEQFFGPGTRLTVL.

The chain employs TRBV28 and TRBJ1-2; D not certain. There are 11 residues in the CDR3. V was cut by 3 bases and J by 6 bases, with 5 bases left in between. CDR1 and CDR2 (germline): MDHEN, SYDVKM. The CDR3 protein is CASSFLDGYTF. CDR3 DNA: TGTGCCAGCAGTTTCCTCGATGGCTACACCTTC.

The J gene is TRBJ2-7, the V gene TRBV28, with 7 bases aligning to TRBD1. The CDR3 extends over 14 amino acids. CDR1 is MDHEN and CDR2 is SYDVKM in the germline V gene. The V segment lost 6 bases and the J segment 2 bases; nucleotides outside the gene matches: 7. The CDR3 nucleotides read TGTGCCAGCAGGGGGACAGCCCTGACCTACGAGCAGTACTTC. It codes for CASRGTALTYEQYF. The full variable domain, with the rest looked up from reference TRBV28 and TRBJ2-7, is DVKVTQSSRYLVKRTGEKVFLECVQDMDHENMFWYRQDPGLGLRLIYFSYDVKMKEKGDIPEGYSVSREKKERFSLILESASTNQTSMYLCASRGTALTYEQYFGPGTRLTVT.

The chain carries TRBV27 and TRBJ2-1; 9 bases match TRBD1. V lost 5 bases, J lost 5 bases, and 4 bases stayed unmatched. Germline V gene sequence: CDR1 MNHEY, CDR2 SMNVEV (reference sequence). The CDR3 is 14 residues long. CDR3 amino acids: CASSTGTGHNEQFF. The DNA for the CDR3 is TGTGCCAGCAGTACCGGGACAGGGCACAATGAGCAGTTCTTC.